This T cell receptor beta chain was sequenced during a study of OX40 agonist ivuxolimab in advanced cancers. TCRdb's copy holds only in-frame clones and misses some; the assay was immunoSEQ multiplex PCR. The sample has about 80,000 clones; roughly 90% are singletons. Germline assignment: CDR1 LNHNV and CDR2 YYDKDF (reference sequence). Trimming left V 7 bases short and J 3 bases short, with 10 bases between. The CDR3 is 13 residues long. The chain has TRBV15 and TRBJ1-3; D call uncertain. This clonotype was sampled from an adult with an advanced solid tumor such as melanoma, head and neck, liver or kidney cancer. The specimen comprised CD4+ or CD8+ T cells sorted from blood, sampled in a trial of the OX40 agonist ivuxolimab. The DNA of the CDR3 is TGTGCCACCACCGGGTGGGTTGGAAACACCATATATTTT. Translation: CATTGWVGNTIYF.